These 2 T cell receptor beta chains were all obtained from the same sample, sequenced in a study of tumor and adjacent non-tumor tissue in lung cancer. Three rounds of nested PCR, following a modified ARM-PCR protocol, produced the TCRbeta library. TCRdb redid the calling of the multiplex PCR reads with MiXCR, one entry per CDR3 protein. The sample shows about 140,000 distinct CDR3 sequences, approximately 66% of them seen only once. No cell sorting was done before RNA was extracted from the tissue. The sequencing input was lung tumor tissue. These receptors were taken from a man between 60 and 70 years old with small cell lung cancer.

The chain couples TRBV6-5 to TRBJ2-3, with D tentatively TRBD2 (5 bases). The CDR3 has 13 amino acids. CDR1 is MNHEY, CDR2 SVGAGI, per germline. V was pared by 8 bases and J by 2 bases, with 11 bases between. CDR3 coding DNA: TGTGCCAGCTTCGAGACTAACACAGATACGCAGTATTTT. Encoded protein: CASFETNTDTQYF.

This clonotype appeared once. Germline is not matched at one junction end, which may reflect a read error. The genes are TRBV28 and TRBJ2-2; the match to TRBD1 covers 8 bases. CDR1 and CDR2 from the germline V gene are MDHEN and SYDVKM. The CDR3 runs to 13 residues. CDR3 sequence: CASNQQGAGELFF. DNA for the CDR3: TGTGCGAGCAACCAACAGGGGGCCGGGGAGCTGTTTTTT.